These 8 T cell receptor beta chains were sequenced from one sample in a study of blood T cell repertoires in COVID-19. The method was immunoSEQ multiplex PCR; TCRdb's version includes in-frame clones alone and lacks a portion of them. The table shows some 150,000 clones, with 70% to 90% occurring only once. Sequences were obtained from peripheral blood. These receptors all come from a human donor with acute or convalescent COVID-19. The donor label of this sample is uncertain.

This CDR3 is CASSLTLAGGPDEQFF. The CDR3 region has the DNA TGTGCCAGCAGCTTAACACTAGCGGGAGGTCCAGATGAGCAGTTCTTC. The J gene is TRBJ2-1, the V gene TRBV7-3; 12 nucleotides match TRBD2. The germline gives CDR1 SGHTA, CDR2 FQGTGA. The length of the CDR3 is 16 residues. Unmatched junction bases numbered 5, after V lost 0 bases and J lost 8 bases.

This chain links TRBV3-1 (or the pseudogene TRBV3-2) with TRBJ2-7; 14 positions match TRBD2. CDR1 LGHDT and CDR2 YNNKEL come from the germline V gene (reference sequence). V trimming: 2 bases; J trimming: 2 bases; junction bases outside the gene matches: 8. This CDR3 comprises 18 residues. The CDR3 reads CASSQTGTSGRQTYEQYV. The CDR3 DNA sequence: TGTGCCAGCAGCCAAACCGGGACTAGCGGGAGACAGACCTACGAGCAGTACGTC.

The V and J genes are TRBV6-5 and TRBJ1-5; D is unclear. The V end lost 4 bases, the J end lost 5 bases, and 6 bases lay between the germline ends. Germline V gene data show CDR1 as MNHEY and CDR2 as SVGAGI. The CDR3 consists of 12 residues. The CDR3: CASSSPDQPQHF. The CDR3 region has the DNA TGTGCCAGCAGTTCGCCGGATCAGCCCCAGCATTTT.

This chain connects TRBV29-1 to TRBJ1-3; D might be TRBD1 (5 bases). This CDR3 is 15 amino acids long. Germline CDR1 and CDR2: SQVTM and ANQGSEA. Trimming removed 6 bases at V and 2 bases at J, with 17 bases between. The CDR3 is CSVSPLGRAGNTIYF. CDR3 sequence (DNA): TGCAGCGTATCCCCGTTGGGCAGGGCTGGAAACACCATATATTTT. Complete variable domain (other parts from reference TRBV29-1 and TRBJ1-3): SAVISQKPSRDICQRGTSLTIQCQVDSQVTMMFWYRQQPGQSLTLIATANQGSEATYESGFVIDKFPISRPNLTFSTLTVSNMSPEDSSIYLCSVSPLGRAGNTIYFGEGSWLTVV.

The rearrangement links TRBV19 to TRBJ1-1, with 10 nucleotides matching TRBD1. V lost 7 bases to trimming and J lost 4 bases; unmatched junction nucleotides: 9. The length of the CDR3 is 15 residues. CDR1 and CDR2 from the germline V gene are LNHDA and SQIVND (reference sequence). CDR3 bases: TGTGCCAGTACCCCGGGACAGGGGAGTGGCACTGAAGCTTTCTTT. Translation gives CASTPGQGSGTEAFF.

This clone was observed a single time. J is TRBJ1-1 and V is TRBV6-6, with 7 bases fitting TRBD1. V shed 7 bases, J shed 0 bases, and the junction held 8 bases outside the gene matches. Germline assignment: CDR1 MNHNY and CDR2 SVGAGI (reference sequence). The CDR3 is made up of 15 amino acids. For the CDR3, the DNA is TGTGCCAGCACCGGGACAGATAACATGAACACTGAAGCTTTCTTT. The encoded protein is CASTGTDNMNTEAFF.

The rearrangement joins TRBV7-9 to TRBJ2-2; the D gene is possibly TRBD1 (5 bases). CDR1 is SEHNR and CDR2 is FQNEAQ in the germline V gene (reference sequence). With 5 bases removed from V and 3 bases from J, the gap between germline ends came to 10 bases. The CDR3 covers 14 residues. The DNA of the CDR3 is TGTGCCAGCAGCCCCGCAGGGTACACCGGGGAGCTGTTTTTT. Encoded protein: CASSPAGYTGELFF.

This clone was counted once. DNA for the CDR3: TGTGCCAGCAGTAAACTAGAGAAGGGCGGAAACACCATATATTTT. Amino acids: CASSKLEKGGNTIYF. V usage is TRBV6-5 and J usage is TRBJ1-3; D ambiguous. CDR1 MNHEY and CDR2 SVGAGI come from the germline V gene. The CDR3 is made up of 15 amino acids. Trimming shortened V by 5 bases and J by 4 bases, and 15 bases separated the two germline ends.